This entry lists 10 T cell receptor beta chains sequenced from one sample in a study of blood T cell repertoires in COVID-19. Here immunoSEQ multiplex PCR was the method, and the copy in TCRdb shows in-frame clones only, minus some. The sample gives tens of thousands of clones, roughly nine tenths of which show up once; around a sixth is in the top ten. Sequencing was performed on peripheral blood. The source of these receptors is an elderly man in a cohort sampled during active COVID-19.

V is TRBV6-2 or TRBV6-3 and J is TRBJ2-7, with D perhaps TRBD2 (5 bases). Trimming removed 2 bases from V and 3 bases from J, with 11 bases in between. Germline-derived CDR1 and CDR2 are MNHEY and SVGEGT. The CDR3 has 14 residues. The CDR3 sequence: CASSYQLVFYEQYF. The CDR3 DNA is TGTGCCAGCAGTTACCAACTAGTTTTCTACGAGCAGTACTTC.

CDR3 protein: CASSRGTYEQYF. DNA of the CDR3: TGTGCCAGCAGTAGGGGGACCTACGAGCAGTACTTC. The chain employs TRBV6-2 or TRBV6-3 and TRBJ2-7; D possibly corresponds to TRBD1 (6 bases). V was trimmed by 5 bases and J by 2 bases, leaving 7 bases between them. The CDR3 runs 12 residues. CDR1 is MNHEY and CDR2 is SVGEGT in the germline V gene.

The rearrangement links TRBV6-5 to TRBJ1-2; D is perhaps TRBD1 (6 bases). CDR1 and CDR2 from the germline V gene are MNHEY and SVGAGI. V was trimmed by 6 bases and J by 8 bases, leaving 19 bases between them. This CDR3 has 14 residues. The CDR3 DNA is TGTGCCAGCAGCTTGGACAGTAAGAGATTGGGCTACACCTTC. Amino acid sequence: CASSLDSKRLGYTF.

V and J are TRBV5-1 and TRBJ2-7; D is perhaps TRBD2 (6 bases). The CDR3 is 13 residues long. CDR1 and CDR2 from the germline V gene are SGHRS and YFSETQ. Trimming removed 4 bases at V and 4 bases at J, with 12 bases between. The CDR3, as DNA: TGCGCCAGCAGCAGGGACTTCGGGTACGAGCAGTACGTC. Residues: CASSRDFGYEQYV.

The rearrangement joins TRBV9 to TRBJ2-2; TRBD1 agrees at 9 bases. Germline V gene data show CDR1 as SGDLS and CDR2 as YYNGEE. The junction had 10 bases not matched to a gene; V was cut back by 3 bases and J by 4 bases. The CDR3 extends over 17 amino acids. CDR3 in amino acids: CASSGPGDRASTGELFF. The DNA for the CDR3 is TGTGCCAGCAGCGGCCCCGGGGACAGGGCTTCCACCGGGGAGCTGTTTTTT.

The CDR3 loop reads CASSQVTGTYNEQFF. The CDR3 DNA is TGTGCCAGCAGCCAAGTCACAGGAACCTACAATGAGCAGTTCTTC. V and J are TRBV14 and TRBJ2-1, with a weak D call TRBD1 (5 bases). V was clipped by 1 base and J by 2 bases, with 9 bases between them. Germline CDR1 reads SGHDN; CDR2 reads FVKESK. The CDR3 is made up of 15 amino acids.

Here the CDR3 reads CASFSPGQGANTEAFF. CDR3 nucleotide sequence: TGTGCCAGCTTTAGTCCGGGACAGGGGGCCAACACTGAAGCTTTCTTT. J is TRBJ1-1 and V is TRBV28; TRBD1 matches at 12 bases. The V gene end was trimmed by 8 bases and the J gene end by 2 bases; junction bases not matched to a gene: 9. CDR1 is MDHEN and CDR2 is SYDVKM in the germline V gene. The CDR3 consists of 16 residues. Using reference TRBV28 and TRBJ1-1 for the parts outside the CDR3, the full variable domain is DVKVTQSSRYLVKRTGEKVFLECVQDMDHENMFWYRQDPGLGLRLIYFSYDVKMKEKGDIPEGYSVSREKKERFSLILESASTNQTSMYLCASFSPGQGANTEAFFGQGTRLTVV.

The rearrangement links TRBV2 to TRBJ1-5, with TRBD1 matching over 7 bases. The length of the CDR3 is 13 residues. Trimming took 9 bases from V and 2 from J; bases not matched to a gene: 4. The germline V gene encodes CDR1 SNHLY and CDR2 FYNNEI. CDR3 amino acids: CASRTGGNQPQHF. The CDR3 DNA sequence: TGTGCCAGTAGAACAGGGGGCAATCAGCCCCAGCATTTT.

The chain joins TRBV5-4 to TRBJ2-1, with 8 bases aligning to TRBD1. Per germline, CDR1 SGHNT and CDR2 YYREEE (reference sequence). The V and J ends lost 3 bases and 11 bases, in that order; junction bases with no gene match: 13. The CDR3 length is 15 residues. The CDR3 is CASSSARDRPSKQFF. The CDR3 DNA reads TGTGCCAGCAGCTCGGCCCGGGACAGGCCATCTAAGCAGTTCTTC.

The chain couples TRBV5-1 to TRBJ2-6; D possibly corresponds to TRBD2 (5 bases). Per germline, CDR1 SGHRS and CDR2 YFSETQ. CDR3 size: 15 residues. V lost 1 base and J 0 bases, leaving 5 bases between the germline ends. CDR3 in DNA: TGCGCCAGCAGCTTGCTAGCCTCTGGGGCCAACGTCCTGACTTTC. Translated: CASSLLASGANVLTF.